Sequencing of this TCR beta chain was carried out in a study of beta chain features in type 1 diabetes. Findings of the study overall: Relative to healthy donors, patients appeared to have naive, central memory and Treg TCRB repertoires that were more similar. Fewer junction insertions and more nucleotide deletions appeared in type 1 diabetes patients.

Expressed TCRB transcripts were sequenced because the isolated RNA had all been reverse transcribed beforehand. This table comes from immunoSEQ multiplex PCR, and its TCRdb copy is limited to in-frame clones, with some not included. The sample holds 140,000 or so clones, about a tenth seen once. Of note for this clone: The antigen is not known.

The V segment lost 6 bases and the J segment 5 bases; nucleotides outside the gene matches: 3. This CDR3 is built from 12 residues. Germline V gives CDR1 MNHNS, CDR2 SASEGT. A heparinised blood draw that averaged around 0.12 L was obtained once from each donor. All sorted populations exceeded 95% purity. The V and J genes are TRBV6-1 and TRBJ2-5, with TRBD2 matching 7 bases. This clonotype originated in a man between 18 and 29 years old in good health. Sequences were obtained from central memory CD4+ T cells from blood. The CDR3 sequence is CASSRDYETQYF. The DNA for the CDR3 is TGTGCCAGCAGCCGGGACTATGAGACCCAGTACTTC.